This T cell receptor (beta chain) appears in the sequencing data of a study of T cell changes during pregnancy in multiple sclerosis. Germline V CDR1 and CDR2: SGHRS, YFSETQ. After removal of 2 bases from V and 0 bases from J, the junction contained 1 base not matched to a gene. CDR3 length: 15 amino acids. Profiled with immunoSEQ multiplex PCR; TCRdb holds only in-frame clones, not every one. The data show under 50,000 clones, around 91% seen once. The sample was CD4+ T cells from peripheral blood mononuclear cells, taken in the second trimester of pregnancy. The rearrangement uses TRBV5-1 and TRBJ2-1, with 8 positions matching TRBD2. The receptor's source is a female donor in good health, enrolled as a control in a pregnancy study. CDR3 in amino acids: CASSFGGASYNEQFF. CDR3 DNA: TGCGCCAGCAGCTTCGGGGGGGCCTCCTACAATGAGCAGTTCTTC.